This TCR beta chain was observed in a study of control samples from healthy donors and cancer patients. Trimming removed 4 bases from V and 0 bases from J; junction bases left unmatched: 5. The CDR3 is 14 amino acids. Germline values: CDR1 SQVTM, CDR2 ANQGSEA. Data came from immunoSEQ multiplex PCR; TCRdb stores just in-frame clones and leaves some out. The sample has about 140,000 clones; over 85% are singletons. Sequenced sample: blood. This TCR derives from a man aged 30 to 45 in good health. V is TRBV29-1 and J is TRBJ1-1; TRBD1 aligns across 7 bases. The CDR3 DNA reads TGCAGCGTTGGCGGCAGGGGGTTGAACACTGAAGCTTTCTTT. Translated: CSVGGRGLNTEAFF.